The 4 T cell receptor beta chains in this list originate from one sample, sequenced in a study of Graves' ophthalmopathy and Graves' hyperthyroidism. Using RNA transcripts, the TCR beta CDR3 regions were amplified. The workflow started with a first-round RT-PCR run with HTBI primers and then moved on to a second-round multiplex PCR. TCRdb passed the multiplex PCR reads through MiXCR, listing each CDR3 protein once. The sample contains about 370,000 distinct CDR3 sequences, approximately 16% of which appear only once. Sequenced: peripheral blood. These receptors all come from a woman between 18 and 30 years old with Graves' ophthalmopathy.

This clonotype was picked up many times. This CDR3 is CASSWTWTGAPYEQYF. The CDR3 DNA is TGCGCCAGCAGCTGGACCTGGACAGGGGCTCCCTACGAGCAGTACTTC. This chain links TRBV5-1 with TRBJ2-7, with 9 nucleotides matching TRBD1. The CDR3 is 16 residues long. Per the germline V gene, CDR1 is SGHRS and CDR2 is YFSETQ. With V trimmed by 3 bases and J by 2 bases, 9 bases remained unmatched.

This clonotype was counted at least ten times. The chain has TRBV20-1 and TRBJ2-4; the match to TRBD2 covers 13 bases. Germline CDR1 reads DFQATT; CDR2 reads SNEGSKA (reference sequence). Trimming took 3 bases from V and 8 from J; bases not matched to a gene: 10. The CDR3 extends over 16 amino acids. DNA for the CDR3: TGCAGTGCTAGCAAAGGACTAGCGGGAGAGGGTTACATTCAGTACTTC. It specifies CSASKGLAGEGYIQYF.

The V call is TRBV2, the J call TRBJ1-6; D is unresolved. In germline, CDR1 is SNHLY, CDR2 FYNNEI. V lost 7 bases and J lost 4, with 5 bases in between. The CDR3 sequence is 12 residues long. The CDR3 DNA is TGTGCCAGCAACGGTTATAATTCACCCCTCCACTTT. This codes for CASNGYNSPLHF.

This clonotype was found many times. This chain connects TRBV20-1 to TRBJ1-1; 10 bases are a match to TRBD1. This CDR3 contains 13 residues. Looked up from germline, CDR1 is DFQATT and CDR2 is SNEGSKA (reference sequence). J was trimmed by 4 bases and V by 6 bases; bases with no gene match: 5. CDR3 coding DNA: TGCAGTGCGGACCGGACAGGGGGCACTGAAGCTTTCTTT. Translated: CSADRTGGTEAFF.